This is a list of T cell receptor beta chains from one sample in a study of blood T cell repertoires in COVID-19. Clones were sequenced by immunoSEQ multiplex PCR, and TCRdb holds only the in-frame ones, with some missing. This sample has a few hundred thousand clones, with 89% found just once. Sequencing used peripheral blood. Receptor source: a woman aged 55-75 years with acute or convalescent COVID-19. Both conserved end residues are trimmed from each CDR3.

v_call,j_call,cdr3_length,cdr3_aa
TRBV3-1/TRBV3-2,TRBJ2-1,17,ASRTGTSGTLLSYNEQF
TRBV5-4,TRBJ1-3,14,ASSPRTGGSGNTIY
TRBV4-2,TRBJ1-4,15,ASSKQGWGETNEKLF
TRBV7-2,TRBJ2-5,14,ASSSPGPGKQETQY
TRBV12-3/TRBV12-4,TRBJ2-1,11,ASEDSGRDEQF
TRBV7-9,TRBJ2-1,14,ASSLERLAPYNEQF
TRBV9,TRBJ1-1,12,ASSIQGVGTEAF
TRBV28,TRBJ2-7,13,ASNQGQRSTYEQY
TRBV2,TRBJ2-5,9,ASSPEETQY
TRBV19,TRBJ1-4,12,ASKDPGAREKLF
TRBV19,TRBJ2-5,10,ASRAGGETQY
TRBV14,TRBJ2-3,13,ASSLITGGLHTQY
TRBV5-1,TRBJ2-3,11,ASNGGDVDTQY
TRBV7-2,TRBJ1-5,13,ASSSRGLSNQPQH
TRBV7-2,TRBJ1-1,11,ASSQDRGTEAF
TRBV28,TRBJ1-2,11,ASTRGQAYGYT